Each of the 22 T cell receptor beta chains below was sequenced from the same sample in a study of OX40 agonist ivuxolimab in advanced cancers. This table comes from immunoSEQ multiplex PCR, and its TCRdb copy is limited to in-frame clones, with some not included. This sample has roughly 6,700 clones, with approximately 70% found just once. Here the sequenced sample was CD4+ or CD8+ T cells sorted from blood, taken in a trial of the OX40 agonist ivuxolimab. These receptors came from an adult with an advanced solid tumor such as melanoma, head and neck, liver or kidney cancer.

The chain links TRBV9 to TRBJ2-1; 9 bases map to TRBD1. Germline values: CDR1 SGDLS, CDR2 YYNGEE. The CDR3 contains 16 residues. The J segment lost 9 bases and the V segment lost 3 bases, leaving 13 bases of the junction unmatched. The CDR3, as DNA: TGTGCCAGCAGCGCCCATTATTCCGGGACAGGGCGTGAGCAGTTCTTC. It encodes CASSAHYSGTGREQFF.

This clone has only a few counts. The chain uses TRBV2 and TRBJ1-5; no reliable D call. The CDR3 is 13 residues long. Between the trimmed V and J ends, which lost 5 bases and 9 bases, there was a span of 14 bases. Germline V gene lookup returns CDR1 SNHLY and CDR2 FYNNEI. CDR3 DNA sequence: TGTGCCAGCAGTTTAGCCGCGAGACGGCCCCAGCATTTT. This encodes CASSLAARRPQHF.

The rearrangement joins TRBV28 to TRBJ2-7; possibly TRBD1 for D (6 bases). Germline loops: CDR1 MDHEN, CDR2 SYDVKM. The CDR3 spans 13 residues. V lost 2 bases and J 1 base, leaving 6 bases between the germline ends. DNA for the CDR3: TGTGCCAGCAGTTTAGGACAGTCCTACGAGCAGTACTTC. It encodes CASSLGQSYEQYF.

The chain links TRBV14 to TRBJ2-1, with D tentatively TRBD2 (7 bases). Between the trimmed V and J ends, which lost 6 bases and 0 bases, there was a span of 18 bases. Germline V gives CDR1 SGHDN, CDR2 FVKESK. The CDR3 runs 17 residues. CDR3 coding DNA: TGTGCCAGCAGGGGGGGGCTAGCGCAGAGCTCCTACAATGAGCAGTTCTTC. Its translation is CASRGGLAQSSYNEQFF.

The CDR3 DNA is TGTGCCACTTCGGACTGGGAAGATACGCAGTATTTT. Residues: CATSDWEDTQYF. This rearrangement joins TRBV5-8 to TRBJ2-3; D is possibly TRBD2 (5 bases). Trimming pared 9 bases from V and 5 bases from J, leaving 13 bases between. Germline V gene sequence: CDR1 SGHTS, CDR2 YDEGEE. CDR3 length equals 12 residues. Using reference TRBV5-8 and TRBJ2-3 for the parts outside the CDR3, the full variable domain is EAGVTQSPTHLIKTRGQQATLRCSPISGHTSVYWYQQALGLGLQFLLWYDEGEERNRGNFPPRFSGRQFPNYSSELNVNALELEDSALYLCATSDWEDTQYFGPGTRLTVL.

The gene calls are TRBV5-1 and TRBJ1-2; unclear D gene. The CDR3 consists of 12 residues. V was clipped by 4 bases and J by 8 bases, with 12 bases between them. Germline CDR1 is SGHRS and CDR2 is YFSETQ. As DNA, the CDR3 is TGCGCCAGCAGCCCGGGAAGCATGGGCTACACCTTC. As protein: CASSPGSMGYTF. Based on the CDR3 plus reference TRBV5-1 and TRBJ1-2, the full variable domain is KAGVTQTPRYLIKTRGQQVTLSCSPISGHRSVSWYQQTPGQGLQFLFEYFSETQRNKGNFPGRFSGRQFSNSRSEMNVSTLELGDSALYLCASSPGSMGYTFGSGTRLTVV.

The rearrangement joins TRBV28 to TRBJ2-7; 7 positions match TRBD1. Per germline, CDR1 MDHEN and CDR2 SYDVKM. Trimming cost V 1 base and J 1 base; bases outside gene matches: 7. This CDR3 comprises 16 residues. This CDR3 reads CASSLYGTDLSYEQYF. DNA for the CDR3: TGTGCCAGCAGTTTATACGGGACAGATCTTTCCTACGAGCAGTACTTC.

This clone was recorded many times. At one boundary the junction diverges from the germline segment, which might be a read error. The chain combines TRBV13 with TRBJ1-2; D remains ambiguous. Germline V CDR1 and CDR2: PRHDT, FYEKMQ (reference sequence). The CDR3 consists of 11 residues. The CDR3 spells CASSENEEPPF. In DNA, the CDR3 is TGTGCCAGCAGTGAGAATGAAGAACCACCCTTC. The variable domain in full, with the rest retrieved from reference TRBV13 and TRBJ1-2, is AAGVIQSPRHLIKEKRETATLKCYPIPRHDTVYWYQQGPGQDPQFLISFYEKMQSDKGSIPDRFSAQQFSDYHSELNMSSLELGDSALYFCASSENEEPPFGSGTRLTVV.

The CDR3 region has the DNA TGCGCCAGCAGCCAAGACGACGGGACAGGGGGAGAGACCCAGTACTTC. The encoded protein is CASSQDDGTGGETQYF. The rearrangement uses TRBV4-3 and TRBJ2-5; TRBD1 agrees at 11 bases. Germline V CDR1 and CDR2: LGHNA, YSLEER. This CDR3 region has 16 residues. V shed 0 bases and J 4 bases; nucleotides not matched to a gene: 4.

J is TRBJ2-7 and V is TRBV4-3; TRBD1 is a possible D gene (6 bases). The CDR3 spans 16 residues. V dropped 3 bases and J dropped 1 base, with 16 bases sitting between them. The germline CDR1 and CDR2 sequences are LGHNA and YSLEER. The CDR3 sequence: CASSQSDNDRSYEQYF. The CDR3 bases are TGCGCCAGCAGCCAGTCCGACAACGACAGGTCCTACGAGCAGTACTTC.

The chain couples TRBV11-1 to TRBJ1-3, with D unresolved. Trimming stripped 10 bases from V and 4 bases from J, with 20 bases between. This CDR3 has 15 amino acids. The germline CDR1 and CDR2 sequences are SGHAT and FQDESV (reference sequence). In DNA form, the CDR3 reads TGTGCCACCGATATGACCTCAAGTGGGGGAAACACCATATATTTT. As protein: CATDMTSSGGNTIYF.

The rearrangement uses TRBV19 and TRBJ2-7, with D possibly matching TRBD1 (5 bases). CDR3 length: 13 residues. Deletions cut 6 bases from V and 2 bases from J, with 11 bases between. Germline loops: CDR1 LNHDA, CDR2 SQIVND (reference sequence). The CDR3 nucleotides are TGTGCCAGTAGACCACAGGAAGCCTACGAGCAGTACTTC. This encodes CASRPQEAYEQYF.

This sequence joins TRBV29-1 and TRBJ1-2; TRBD1 matches 8 bases. Looked up from germline, CDR1 is SQVTM and CDR2 is ANQGSEA. With V trimmed by 0 bases and J by 3 bases, 0 bases remained unmatched. The CDR3 runs to 13 residues. As DNA, the CDR3 is TGCAGCGTTGAAGAGACAGGGGACTATGGCTACACCTTC. This codes for CSVEETGDYGYTF. Filled out from reference TRBV29-1 and TRBJ1-2, the complete variable domain reads SAVISQKPSRDICQRGTSLTIQCQVDSQVTMMFWYRQQPGQSLTLIATANQGSEATYESGFVIDKFPISRPNLTFSTLTVSNMSPEDSSIYLCSVEETGDYGYTFGSGTRLTVV.

This chain links TRBV7-9 with TRBJ1-1; D is perhaps TRBD1 (6 bases). CDR3 size: 14 residues. Germline V lookup: CDR1 SEHNR, CDR2 FQNEAQ (reference sequence). Trimming pared 5 bases from V and 1 base from J, leaving 11 bases between. The CDR3 loop is CASSPGGANTEAFF. The CDR3, as DNA: TGTGCCAGCAGCCCGGGGGGGGCGAACACTGAAGCTTTCTTT. The whole variable domain, remainder taken from reference TRBV7-9 and TRBJ1-1, is DTGVSQNPRHKITKRGQNVTFRCDPISEHNRLYWYRQTLGQGPEFLTYFQNEAQLEKSRLLSDRFSAERPKGSFSTLEIQRTEQGDSAMYLCASSPGGANTEAFFGQGTRLTVV.

V and J are TRBV4-2 and TRBJ2-3; D gene uncertain. The CDR3 totals 13 residues. Germline CDR1 is LGHNA and CDR2 is YNFKEQ. Deletions cut 4 bases from V and 2 bases from J, with 7 bases between. Here the CDR3 reads CASSLDVTDTQYF. DNA for the CDR3: TGTGCCAGCAGCCTGGACGTCACAGATACGCAGTATTTT.

This rearrangement joins TRBV27 to TRBJ2-2; perhaps TRBD1 as D (5 bases). The CDR3 totals 13 residues. Germline V gene sequence: CDR1 MNHEY, CDR2 SMNVEV (reference sequence). Trimming left V 3 bases short and J 4 bases short, with 6 bases between. CDR3 residues: CASSFQGTGELFF. CDR3 in DNA: TGTGCCAGCAGTTTCCAGGGCACCGGGGAGCTGTTTTTT.

The chain joins TRBV27 to TRBJ2-2, with D perhaps matching TRBD1 (5 bases). The germline gives CDR1 MNHEY, CDR2 SMNVEV (reference sequence). There are 16 residues in the CDR3. Deletions cut 3 bases from V and 2 bases from J, with 13 bases between. The CDR3 DNA reads TGTGCCAGCAGTTTGGTCAGGGATCCCAACACCGGGGAGCTGTTTTTT. This encodes CASSLVRDPNTGELFF.

This rearrangement joins TRBV5-1 to TRBJ1-1, with 7 bases lining up with TRBD1. The V segment lost 1 base and the J segment 1 base; nucleotides outside the gene matches: 19. Looked up from germline, CDR1 is SGHRS and CDR2 is YFSETQ. The CDR3 length is 20 residues. The CDR3 nucleotides read TGCGCCAGCAGCTTGACTAACGAAGGGGGCCCACAGGGAGGGAACACTGAAGCTTTCTTT. It encodes CASSLTNEGGPQGGNTEAFF.

This rearrangement joins TRBV7-3 to TRBJ2-2; TRBD2 is a possible D gene (5 bases). Trimming pared 5 bases from V and 6 bases from J, leaving 22 bases between. The CDR3 covers 17 residues. CDR1 and CDR2 (germline): SGHTA, FQGTGA. This CDR3 is CASSPTHSQTGSGELFF. In nucleotides, the CDR3 is TGTGCCAGCAGCCCGACTCACTCGCAAACGGGGTCCGGGGAGCTGTTTTTT.

The chain couples TRBV6-6 to TRBJ1-1, with TRBD1 as a possible D gene (5 bases). The CDR3 contains 14 residues. Trimming removed 1 base from V and 2 bases from J, with 8 bases in between. Germline V lookup: CDR1 MNHNY, CDR2 SVGAGI (reference sequence). The CDR3 DNA reads TGTGCCAGCAGTTACTTCAGGGACAACACTGAAGCTTTCTTT. Translated: CASSYFRDNTEAFF.

V and J are TRBV7-9 and TRBJ2-7, with unresolved D. This CDR3 spans 14 amino acids. CDR1 is SEHNR, CDR2 FQNEAQ, per germline (reference sequence). V lost 5 bases and J 2 bases, leaving 13 bases between the germline ends. The CDR3 here is CASSPTIRPYEQYF. The CDR3 DNA reads TGTGCCAGCAGCCCCACAATACGGCCCTACGAGCAGTACTTC.

The chain recombines TRBV9 with TRBJ2-7; D is unclear. The end of the DNA fits TRBJ2-1 better, so the J call may be wrong. CDR3 length equals 17 residues. Germline CDR1 and CDR2: SGDLS and YYNGEE. CDR3 DNA sequence: TGTGCCAGCAGCGTAGCTGACACAGCTAGCTCCTACAATGAGCAGTTCTTC. It translates to CASSVADTASSYNEQFF.